The 18 T cell receptor beta chains below all came from one sample that was sequenced in a study of Ad26.COV2.S vaccination and SARS-CoV-2 variants. The table came from immunoSEQ multiplex PCR; TCRdb's copy has only in-frame clones and leaves some out. Of a few hundred thousand clones listed, about 88% are singletons. The treatment is: some 19 received Ad26.COV2.S at low or high dose, single or two shots; roughly five received placebo; per-sample allocation not given. Day 63 following the first vaccine or placebo injection was when the samples were taken. Sequencing used peripheral blood, obtained in a trial of Ad26.COV2.S vaccine versus placebo. These receptors all stem from a person between 18 and 59 years old who received the Ad26.COV2.S COVID-19 vaccine or a placebo.

V gene TRBV30 combines with J gene TRBJ1-1; 7 nucleotides agree with TRBD1. The CDR3 is 14 residues long. Germline loops: CDR1 GTSNPN, CDR2 SVGIG (reference sequence). The ends lost 5 bases at V and 1 base at J; junction bases unmatched: 7. Here the CDR3 reads CAWCWAGGNTEAFF. Here the CDR3 DNA reads TGTGCCTGGTGCTGGGCAGGGGGGAACACTGAAGCTTTCTTT.

This CDR3 reads CASSPRGGLAGGKNEQFF. The CDR3 DNA follows: TGTGCCAGCTCACCTAGAGGCGGTCTAGCGGGAGGGAAGAATGAGCAGTTCTTC. J is TRBJ2-1 and V is TRBV18, with 12 nucleotides matching TRBD2. This CDR3 has 18 residues. Germline CDR1 and CDR2: KGHSH and LQKENI. Trimming removed 3 bases from V and 7 bases from J; junction bases left unmatched: 13.

The V call is TRBV5-3, the J call TRBJ2-3, with 9 bases fitting TRBD2. TRBV5-3 is an open reading frame, and its role is uncertain. Trimming removed 3 bases from V and 0 bases from J; junction bases left unmatched: 5. CDR3 length equals 16 residues. The CDR3 DNA sequence: TGTGCCAGAAGCTGGAGACTAGCGGCTAGCACAGATACGCAGTATTTT. This translates into CARSWRLAASTDTQYF.

The chain is built from TRBV27 and TRBJ2-1, with D possibly being TRBD2 (5 bases). Germline V gives CDR1 MNHEY, CDR2 SMNVEV (reference sequence). The CDR3 sequence is 15 residues long. The V end was cut by 8 bases, the J end by 12 bases, with 26 bases between. This chain's CDR3 is CASGRVRSTMSVQFF. The CDR3 region has the DNA TGTGCCAGCGGGCGGGTAAGAAGTACAATGAGTGTGCAGTTCTTC.

The rearrangement uses TRBV5-1 and TRBJ2-3; 8 bases are shared with TRBD2. There are 15 residues in the CDR3. V trimming: 5 bases; J trimming: 6 bases; junction bases outside the gene matches: 11. The germline gives CDR1 SGHRS, CDR2 YFSETQ. The CDR3 loop reads CASRDREGLADTQYF. The CDR3, as DNA: TGCGCCAGCAGGGACCGGGAGGGCCTGGCGGATACGCAGTATTTT.

This chain uses TRBV10-2 with TRBJ1-1, with D perhaps TRBD1 (6 bases). V was clipped by 8 bases and J by 2 bases, with 9 bases between them. This CDR3 has 12 amino acids. Germline-derived CDR1 and CDR2 are WSHSY and SAAADI. This CDR3 is CASGGRNTEAFF. CDR3 nucleotides: TGCGCCAGCGGGGGCAGAAACACTGAAGCTTTCTTT.

Here the CDR3 DNA reads TGTGCCTGGAGCCCAGGGGAAGCGGGTGAAAAACTGTTTTTT. Amino acids: CAWSPGEAGEKLFF. The chain is built from TRBV30 and TRBJ1-4, with TRBD1 as a possible D gene (6 bases). The CDR3 covers 14 residues. CDR1 and CDR2 from the germline V gene are GTSNPN and SVGIG (reference sequence). Trimming stripped 3 bases from V and 7 bases from J, with 15 bases between.

This clone has only one observation. The chain uses TRBV5-4 and TRBJ1-6, with D unresolved. Trimming stripped 0 bases from V and 12 bases from J, with 16 bases between. This CDR3 contains 15 residues. The V gene's germline CDR1 is SGHNT and CDR2 YYREEE (reference sequence). CDR3 region: CASSLDRPDEGPLHF. In nucleotides, the CDR3 is TGTGCCAGCAGCTTGGACCGGCCAGACGAGGGACCCCTCCACTTT.

This chain connects TRBV7-2 to TRBJ1-4, with TRBD1 matching 8 bases. V lost 5 bases to trimming and J lost 5 bases; unmatched junction nucleotides: 10. Germline lookup yields CDR1 SGHTA and CDR2 FQGNSA. The CDR3 contains 16 residues. Here the CDR3 DNA reads TGTGCCAGCAGCCAGACAGGGGTCTCTCTCAATGAAAAACTGTTTTTT. Amino acids: CASSQTGVSLNEKLFF.

The genes are TRBV27 and TRBJ1-5; D is unresolved. This CDR3 spans 16 amino acids. Germline V gene lookup returns CDR1 MNHEY and CDR2 SMNVEV (reference sequence). The V gene lost 0 bases and the J gene lost 1 base, with 10 bases spanning the gap. The CDR3 region is CASSLSIGVSNQPQHF. DNA for the CDR3: TGTGCCAGCAGTTTATCGATCGGGGTCAGCAATCAGCCCCAGCATTTT.

The rearrangement joins TRBV7-2 to TRBJ2-3; 11 bases are a match to TRBD2. Germline V gene data show CDR1 as SGHTA and CDR2 as FQGNSA. Trimming removed 3 bases from V and 4 bases from J; junction bases left unmatched: 3. The CDR3 is 15 residues long. This CDR3 reads CASSFGLAGADTQYF. The CDR3 DNA is TGTGCCAGCAGCTTTGGACTAGCGGGCGCAGATACGCAGTATTTT.

The chain combines TRBV6-2 or TRBV6-3 with TRBJ1-2; D perhaps matches TRBD1 (6 bases). Trimming removed 2 bases at V and 6 bases at J, with 22 bases between. The V gene's germline CDR1 is MNHEY and CDR2 SVGEGT. The CDR3 spans 17 residues. The CDR3: CASSYPGSTGLKNGYTF. The CDR3 DNA sequence: TGTGCCAGCAGTTACCCAGGGTCCACAGGGTTAAAGAATGGCTACACCTTC.

The chain recombines TRBV7-2 with TRBJ2-7; possible D gene TRBD2, 5 bases. Germline V gene data show CDR1 as SGHTA and CDR2 as FQGNSA. V lost 6 bases and J lost 3, with 15 bases in between. This CDR3 has 14 residues. CDR3 sequence: CASRPTSQHYEQYF. In nucleotides, the CDR3 is TGTGCCAGCAGACCTACTAGTCAGCACTACGAGCAGTACTTC.

The J gene is TRBJ2-1, the V gene TRBV7-6; 8 positions agree with TRBD2. Unmatched junction bases numbered 6, after V lost 5 bases and J lost 0 bases. CDR1 and CDR2 (germline): SGHVS, FNYEAQ. This CDR3 contains 16 residues. The DNA of the CDR3 is TGTGCCAGCAGCCAACCGAGCGGGAGCTCCTACAATGAGCAGTTCTTC. Protein product: CASSQPSGSSYNEQFF.

The rearrangement joins TRBV27 to TRBJ2-7; TRBD1 might be the D (5 bases). In germline, CDR1 is MNHEY, CDR2 SMNVEV (reference sequence). The CDR3 is 18 amino acids. V lost 6 bases and J 4 bases, leaving 28 bases between the germline ends. The CDR3 is CASSPSGLRKEGFYEQYF. CDR3 in DNA: TGTGCCAGCAGCCCCTCAGGGTTAAGGAAGGAAGGCTTTTACGAGCAGTACTTC.

The J gene is TRBJ1-6, the V gene TRBV5-4; D gene uncertain. In germline, CDR1 is SGHNT, CDR2 YYREEE (reference sequence). This CDR3 spans 13 amino acids. Trimming stripped 2 bases from V and 10 bases from J, with 10 bases between. The CDR3 region is CASSLILGSPLHF. The CDR3 nucleotides read TGTGCCAGCAGCTTAATCCTCGGATCACCCCTCCACTTT.

The J gene is TRBJ2-5, the V gene TRBV9; the match to TRBD2 covers 13 bases. Germline CDR1 SGDLS, CDR2 YYNGEE. Trimming took 3 bases from V and 2 from J; bases not matched to a gene: 4. The CDR3 length is 16 residues. The CDR3 sequence: CASSARGLAGQETQYF. The DNA of the CDR3 is TGTGCCAGCAGCGCCCGGGGACTAGCGGGGCAAGAGACCCAGTACTTC. Together with reference TRBV9 and TRBJ2-5, the CDR3 gives the full variable domain: DSGVTQTPKHLITATGQRVTLRCSPRSGDLSVYWYQQSLDQGLQFLIQYYNGEERAKGNILERFSAQQFPDLHSELNLSSLELGDSALYFCASSARGLAGQETQYFGPGTRLLVL.

This sequence joins TRBV29-1 and TRBJ2-3; the match to TRBD1 covers 7 bases. The CDR3 runs 14 residues. After removal of 2 bases from V and 0 bases from J, the junction contained 2 bases not matched to a gene. Germline assignment: CDR1 SQVTM and CDR2 ANQGSEA. The CDR3 loop reads CSVERQGSTDTQYF. The CDR3 nucleotides are TGCAGCGTTGAAAGACAGGGCAGCACAGATACGCAGTATTTT.